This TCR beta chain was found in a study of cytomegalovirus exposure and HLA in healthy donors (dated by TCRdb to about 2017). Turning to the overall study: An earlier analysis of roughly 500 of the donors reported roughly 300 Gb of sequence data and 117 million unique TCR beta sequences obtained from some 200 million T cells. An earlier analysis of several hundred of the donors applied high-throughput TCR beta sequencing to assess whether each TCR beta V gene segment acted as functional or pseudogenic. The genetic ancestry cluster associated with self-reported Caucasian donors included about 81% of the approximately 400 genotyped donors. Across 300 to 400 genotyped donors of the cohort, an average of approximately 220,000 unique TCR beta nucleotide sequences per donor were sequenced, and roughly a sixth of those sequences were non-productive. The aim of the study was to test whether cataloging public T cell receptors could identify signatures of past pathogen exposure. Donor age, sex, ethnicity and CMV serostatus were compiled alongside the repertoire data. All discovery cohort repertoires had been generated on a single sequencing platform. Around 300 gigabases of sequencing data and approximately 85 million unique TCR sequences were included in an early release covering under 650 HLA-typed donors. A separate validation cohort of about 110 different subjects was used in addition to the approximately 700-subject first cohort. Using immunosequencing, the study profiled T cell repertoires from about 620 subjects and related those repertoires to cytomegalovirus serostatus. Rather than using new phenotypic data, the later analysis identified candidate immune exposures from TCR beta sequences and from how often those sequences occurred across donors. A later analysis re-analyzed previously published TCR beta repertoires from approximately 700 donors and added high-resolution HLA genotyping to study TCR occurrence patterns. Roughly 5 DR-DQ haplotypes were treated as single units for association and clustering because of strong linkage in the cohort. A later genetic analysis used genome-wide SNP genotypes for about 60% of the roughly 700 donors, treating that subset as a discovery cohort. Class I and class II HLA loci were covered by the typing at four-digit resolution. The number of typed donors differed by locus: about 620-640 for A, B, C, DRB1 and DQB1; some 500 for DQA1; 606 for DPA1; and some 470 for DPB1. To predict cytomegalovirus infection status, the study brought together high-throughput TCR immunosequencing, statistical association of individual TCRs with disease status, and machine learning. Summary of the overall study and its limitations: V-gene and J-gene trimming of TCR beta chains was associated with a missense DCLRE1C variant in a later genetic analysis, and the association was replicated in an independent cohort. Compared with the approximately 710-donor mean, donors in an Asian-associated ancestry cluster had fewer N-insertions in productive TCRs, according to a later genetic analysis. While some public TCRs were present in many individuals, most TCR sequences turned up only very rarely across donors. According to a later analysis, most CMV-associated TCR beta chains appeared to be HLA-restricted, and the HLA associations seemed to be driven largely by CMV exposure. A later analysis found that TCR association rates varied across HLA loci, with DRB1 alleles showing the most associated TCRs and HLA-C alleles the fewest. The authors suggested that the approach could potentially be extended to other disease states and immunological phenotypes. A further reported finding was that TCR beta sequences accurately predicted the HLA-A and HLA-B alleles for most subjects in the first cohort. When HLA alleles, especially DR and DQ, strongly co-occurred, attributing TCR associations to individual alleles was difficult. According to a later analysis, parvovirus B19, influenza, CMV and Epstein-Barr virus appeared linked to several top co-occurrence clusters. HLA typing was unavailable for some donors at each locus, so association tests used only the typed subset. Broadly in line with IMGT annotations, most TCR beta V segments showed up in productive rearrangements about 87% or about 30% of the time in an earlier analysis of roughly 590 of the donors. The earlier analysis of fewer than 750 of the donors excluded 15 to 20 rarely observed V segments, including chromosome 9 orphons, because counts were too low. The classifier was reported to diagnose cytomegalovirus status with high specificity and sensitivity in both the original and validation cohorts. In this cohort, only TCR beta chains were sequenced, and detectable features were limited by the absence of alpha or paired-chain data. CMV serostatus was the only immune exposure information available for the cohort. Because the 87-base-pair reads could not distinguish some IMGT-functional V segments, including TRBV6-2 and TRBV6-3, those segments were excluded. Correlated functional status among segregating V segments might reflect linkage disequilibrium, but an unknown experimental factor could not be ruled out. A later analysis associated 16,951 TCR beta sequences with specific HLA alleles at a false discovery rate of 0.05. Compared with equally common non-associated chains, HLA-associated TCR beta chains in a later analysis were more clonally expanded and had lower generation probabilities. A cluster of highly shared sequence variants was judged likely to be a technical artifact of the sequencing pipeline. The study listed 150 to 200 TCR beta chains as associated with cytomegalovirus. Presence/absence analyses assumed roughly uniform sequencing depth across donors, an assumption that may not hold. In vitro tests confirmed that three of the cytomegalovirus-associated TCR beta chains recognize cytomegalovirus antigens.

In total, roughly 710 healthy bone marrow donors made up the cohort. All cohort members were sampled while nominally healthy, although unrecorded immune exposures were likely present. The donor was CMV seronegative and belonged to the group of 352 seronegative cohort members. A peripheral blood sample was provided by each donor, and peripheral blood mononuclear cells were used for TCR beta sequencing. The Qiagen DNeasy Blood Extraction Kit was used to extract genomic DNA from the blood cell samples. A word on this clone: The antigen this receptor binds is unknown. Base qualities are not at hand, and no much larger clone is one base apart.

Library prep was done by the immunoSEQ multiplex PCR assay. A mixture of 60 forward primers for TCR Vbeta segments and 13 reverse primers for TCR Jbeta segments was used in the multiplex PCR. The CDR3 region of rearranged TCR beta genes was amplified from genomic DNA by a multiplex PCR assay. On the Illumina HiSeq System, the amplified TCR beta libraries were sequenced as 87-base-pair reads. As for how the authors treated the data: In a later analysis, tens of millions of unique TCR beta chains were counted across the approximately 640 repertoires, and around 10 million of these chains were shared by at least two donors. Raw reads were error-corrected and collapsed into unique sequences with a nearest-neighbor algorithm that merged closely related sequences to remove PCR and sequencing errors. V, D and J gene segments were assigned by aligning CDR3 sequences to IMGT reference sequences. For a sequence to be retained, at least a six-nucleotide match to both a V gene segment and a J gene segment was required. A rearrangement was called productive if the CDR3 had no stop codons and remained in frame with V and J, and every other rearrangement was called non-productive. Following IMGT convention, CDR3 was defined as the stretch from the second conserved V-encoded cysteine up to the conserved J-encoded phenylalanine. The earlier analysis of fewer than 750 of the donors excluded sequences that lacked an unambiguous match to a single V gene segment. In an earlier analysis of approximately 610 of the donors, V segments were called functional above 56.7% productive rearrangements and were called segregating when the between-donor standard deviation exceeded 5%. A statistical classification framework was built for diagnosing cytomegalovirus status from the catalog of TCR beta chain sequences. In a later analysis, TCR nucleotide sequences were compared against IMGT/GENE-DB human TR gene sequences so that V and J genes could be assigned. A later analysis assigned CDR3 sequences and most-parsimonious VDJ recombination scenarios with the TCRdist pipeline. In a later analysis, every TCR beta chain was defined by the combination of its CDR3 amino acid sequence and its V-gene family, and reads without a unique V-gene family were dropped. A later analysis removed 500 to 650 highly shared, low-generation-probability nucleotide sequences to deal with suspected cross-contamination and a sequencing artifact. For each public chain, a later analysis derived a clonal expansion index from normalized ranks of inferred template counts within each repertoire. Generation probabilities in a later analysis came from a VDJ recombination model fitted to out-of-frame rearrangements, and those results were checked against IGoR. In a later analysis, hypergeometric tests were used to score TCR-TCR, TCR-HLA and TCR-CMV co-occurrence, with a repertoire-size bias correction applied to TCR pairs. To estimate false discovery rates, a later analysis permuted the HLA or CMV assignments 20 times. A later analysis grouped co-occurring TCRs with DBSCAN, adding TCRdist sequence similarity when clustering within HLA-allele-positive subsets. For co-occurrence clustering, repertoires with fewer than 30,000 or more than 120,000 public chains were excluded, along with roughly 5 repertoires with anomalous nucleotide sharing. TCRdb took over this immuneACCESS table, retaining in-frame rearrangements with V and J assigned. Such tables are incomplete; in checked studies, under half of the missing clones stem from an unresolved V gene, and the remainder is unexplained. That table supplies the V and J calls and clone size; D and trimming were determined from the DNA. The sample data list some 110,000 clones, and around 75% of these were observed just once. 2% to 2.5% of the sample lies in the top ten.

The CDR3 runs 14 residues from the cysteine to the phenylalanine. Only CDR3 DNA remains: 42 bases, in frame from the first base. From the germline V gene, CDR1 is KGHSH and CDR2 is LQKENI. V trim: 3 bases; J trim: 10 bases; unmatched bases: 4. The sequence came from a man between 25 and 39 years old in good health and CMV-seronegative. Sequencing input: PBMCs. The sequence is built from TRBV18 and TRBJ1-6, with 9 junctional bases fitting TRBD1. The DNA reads TGTGCCAGCTCACCGGGACAGGGCGAATCACCCCTCCACTTT. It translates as CASSPGQGESPLHF.